This T cell receptor (beta chain) was observed in a study of T cell clones after liver transplantation. Generated by immunoSEQ multiplex PCR, the TCRdb table keeps only in-frame clones and is missing some. The sample lists over 50,000 clones; about 88% were seen once. Germline CDR1 and CDR2: SNHLY and FYNNEI. After removal of 2 bases from V and 6 bases from J, the junction contained 10 bases not matched to a gene. The CDR3 has 16 amino acids. V and J are TRBV2 and TRBJ1-2; 9 positions agree with TRBD1. The input for sequencing was CD4+ T cells from blood, taken before liver transplant. The receptor comes from a human donor who received a liver transplant. The CDR3 here is CASSEYGGQGFNGYTF. Written as DNA, the CDR3 is TGTGCCAGCAGTGAATACGGCGGACAGGGGTTTAATGGCTACACCTTC.